Here is one T cell receptor (beta chain) with its context. This clone was detected a few times. Its antigen has not been determined. No base quality information exists; no much larger clone differs at one position. Enrolling through a virtual design, the prospective study's participants ranged in age from roughly 18 to 100 years and lived across 24 United States geographic areas. In the prospective study, participants were assigned to cohorts based on the clinical history participants reported in a screening survey and a study questionnaire. Recovered participants in ImmuneRACE Cohort 3 were defined as having two consecutive negative NP/OP PCR tests, clearance from a healthcare professional, or resolution of symptoms. Mobile phlebotomists in the prospective study collected whole blood, serum and a nasopharyngeal or oropharyngeal swab from every participant. Participants in the prospective study had the option to provide additional blood draws and questionnaires over a 2-month period. Before DNA extraction, prospective study blood samples were shipped either frozen or at room temperature.

These data belong to a study of blood T cell repertoires in COVID-19 (dated by TCRdb to 2018 to 2021). The study in broad terms: The collaborator samples originated in the United States, Italy and Spain and spanned the acute and convalescent phases of COVID-19. A de-identified subject ID, COVID-19 status, age in years and sex were almost always included in the sample metadata. Subjects who had been exposed to COVID-19, were actively infected with it, or had recovered from it provided the deeply sampled blood TCRbeta repertoires that made up the dataset. Where HLA class I and class II types were available, the types were taken from metadata supplied by the sample provider, not from assay-based typing. Samples were obtained from the ongoing ImmuneRACE study (first 160 participants) and from about 1,300 subjects provided by 6 global collaborators. A freely available public database, intended as a resource for researchers studying the immune response to SARS-CoV-2, is where the repertoires were released. The material from the prospective study consisted of cDNA or gDNA derived from T cells, B-cell-depleted T cells, or PBMCs. The investigation overall reported the following: Clinical and demographic metadata were provided uncurated, with the amount varying by source and participant.

The immunoSEQ Assay, a bias-controlled multiplex PCR, was used to amplify TCRbeta CDR3 regions from genomic DNA. In the authors' own workflow: Within the assay, amplification of reference gene primers was used to estimate how many nucleated cells each sample contained. To quantify the absolute abundance of each unique TCRbeta CDR3 rearrangement, sequence reads were collapsed and filtered. For each sample, productive Simpson clonality was calculated as the square root of Simpson's diversity index across productive rearrangements. TCRdb obtained this table from immuneACCESS and retained in-frame rearrangements with V and J assigned. These tables miss some clones; where compared with another copy, unresolved V genes account for less than half of the shortfall, and the remainder is unexplained. Clonal size and the V and J genes are those of that table, whereas D and trimming came from the DNA. The sample contains 200,000 to 250,000 clones, approximately 80% of them found a single time. Approximately 2% of the sample belongs to the ten largest clones.

From cysteine to phenylalanine, the CDR3 is 16 amino acids long. The CDR3 DNA has 48 bases and is translated from base 1. Reading the germline V gene gives CDR1 SGHRS and CDR2 YFSETQ. V was cut back by 0 bases and J by 2 bases, leaving a gap of 11 bases between them. This sequence originates from a man aged 55 to 70 who had recovered from COVID-19. Sequenced material: PBMCs or T cells enriched from blood (not recorded which). This receptor chain uses TRBV5-1 and TRBJ2-2; TRBD2 is a possible D gene, resting on 6 matching bases. The nucleotides read TGCGCCAGCAGCTTGGTTCTGGGAGGAAACACCGGGGAGCTGTTTTTT. Its translation is CASSLVLGGNTGELFF.